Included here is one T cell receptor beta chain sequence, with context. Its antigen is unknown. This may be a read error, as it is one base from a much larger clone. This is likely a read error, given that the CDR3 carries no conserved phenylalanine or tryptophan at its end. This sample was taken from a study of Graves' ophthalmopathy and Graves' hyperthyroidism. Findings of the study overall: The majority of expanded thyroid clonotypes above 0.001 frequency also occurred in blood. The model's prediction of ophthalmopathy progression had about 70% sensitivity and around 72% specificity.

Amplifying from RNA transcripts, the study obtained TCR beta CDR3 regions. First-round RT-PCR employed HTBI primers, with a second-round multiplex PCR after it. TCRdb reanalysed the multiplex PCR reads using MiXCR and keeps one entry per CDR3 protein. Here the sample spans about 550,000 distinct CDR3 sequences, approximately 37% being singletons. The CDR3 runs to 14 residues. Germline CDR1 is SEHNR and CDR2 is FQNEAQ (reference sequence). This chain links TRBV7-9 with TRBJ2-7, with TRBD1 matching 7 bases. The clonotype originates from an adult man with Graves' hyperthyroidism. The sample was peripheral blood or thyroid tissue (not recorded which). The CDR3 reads CASSHSQGTYEQYL. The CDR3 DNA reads TGCGCCAGCAGCCATTCACAGGGGACGTACGAGCAGTACCTC.